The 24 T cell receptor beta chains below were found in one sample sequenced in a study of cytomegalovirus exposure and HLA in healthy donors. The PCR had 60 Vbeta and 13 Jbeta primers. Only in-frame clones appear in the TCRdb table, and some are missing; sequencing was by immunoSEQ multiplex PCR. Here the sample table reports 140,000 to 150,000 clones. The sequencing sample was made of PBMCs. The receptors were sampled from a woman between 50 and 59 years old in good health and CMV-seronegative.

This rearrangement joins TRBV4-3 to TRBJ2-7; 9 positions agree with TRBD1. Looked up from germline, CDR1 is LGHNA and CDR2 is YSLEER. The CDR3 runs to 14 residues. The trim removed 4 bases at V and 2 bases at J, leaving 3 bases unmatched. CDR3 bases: TGCGCCAGCAGCCTAGGGACAGGGACCTACGAGCAGTACTTC. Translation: CASSLGTGTYEQYF.

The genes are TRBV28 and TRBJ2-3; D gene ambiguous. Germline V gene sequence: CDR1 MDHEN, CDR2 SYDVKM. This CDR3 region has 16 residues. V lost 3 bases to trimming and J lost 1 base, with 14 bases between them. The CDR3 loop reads CASSLIRSMGTDTQYF. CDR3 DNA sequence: TGTGCCAGCAGTTTGATTCGGAGTATGGGCACAGATACGCAGTATTTT.

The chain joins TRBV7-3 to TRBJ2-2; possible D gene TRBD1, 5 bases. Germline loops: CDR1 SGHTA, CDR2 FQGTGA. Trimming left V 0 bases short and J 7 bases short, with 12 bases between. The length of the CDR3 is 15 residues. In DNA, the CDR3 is TGTGCCAGCAGCTTAACAGGGGTCGCGAGCGGGGAGCTGTTTTTT. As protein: CASSLTGVASGELFF.

The chain's CDR3 is CAITTQLAGGQDTQYF. CDR3 sequence (DNA): TGTGCCATCACGACTCAACTAGCGGGGGGGCAGGATACGCAGTATTTT. The chain joins TRBV28 to TRBJ2-3; TRBD2 aligns across 13 bases. The CDR3 runs 16 residues. V shed 10 bases, J shed 6 bases, and the junction held 13 bases outside the gene matches. CDR1 and CDR2 (germline): MDHEN, SYDVKM.

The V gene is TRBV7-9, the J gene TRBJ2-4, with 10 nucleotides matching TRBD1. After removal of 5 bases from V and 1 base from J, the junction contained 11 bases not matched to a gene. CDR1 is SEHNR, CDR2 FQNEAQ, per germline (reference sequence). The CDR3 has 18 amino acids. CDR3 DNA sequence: TGTGCCAGCAGCCTAAGGGACAGGGGATCGGCCGCCAAAAACATTCAGTACTTC. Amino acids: CASSLRDRGSAAKNIQYF. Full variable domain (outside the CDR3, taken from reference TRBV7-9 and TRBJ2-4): DTGVSQNPRHKITKRGQNVTFRCDPISEHNRLYWYRQTLGQGPEFLTYFQNEAQLEKSRLLSDRFSAERPKGSFSTLEIQRTEQGDSAMYLCASSLRDRGSAAKNIQYFGAGTRLSVL.

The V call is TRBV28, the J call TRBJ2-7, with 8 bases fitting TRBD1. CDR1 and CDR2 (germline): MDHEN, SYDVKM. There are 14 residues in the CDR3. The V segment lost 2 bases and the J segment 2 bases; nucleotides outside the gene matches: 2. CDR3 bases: TGTGCCAGCAGTTTAAGACAGGGGACCTACGAGCAGTACTTC. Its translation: CASSLRQGTYEQYF.

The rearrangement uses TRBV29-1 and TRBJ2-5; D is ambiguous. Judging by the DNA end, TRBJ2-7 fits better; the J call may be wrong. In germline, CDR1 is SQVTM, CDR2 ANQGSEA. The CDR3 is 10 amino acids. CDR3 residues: CSVVFYEQYF. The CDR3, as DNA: TGCAGCGTTGTTTTCTACGAGCAGTACTTC.

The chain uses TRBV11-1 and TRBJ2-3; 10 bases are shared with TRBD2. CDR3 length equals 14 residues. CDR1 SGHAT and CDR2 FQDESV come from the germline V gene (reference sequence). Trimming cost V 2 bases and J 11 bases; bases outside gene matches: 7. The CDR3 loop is CASSLQRGGRGQYF. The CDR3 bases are TGTGCCAGCAGCTTACAGCGGGGGGGCCGAGGGCAGTATTTT. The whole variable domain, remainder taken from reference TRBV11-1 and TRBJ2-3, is EAEVAQSPRYKITEKSQAVAFWCDPISGHATLYWYRQILGQGPELLVQFQDESVVDDSQLPKDRFSAERLKGVDSTLKIQPAELGDSAMYLCASSLQRGGRGQYFGPGTRLTVL.

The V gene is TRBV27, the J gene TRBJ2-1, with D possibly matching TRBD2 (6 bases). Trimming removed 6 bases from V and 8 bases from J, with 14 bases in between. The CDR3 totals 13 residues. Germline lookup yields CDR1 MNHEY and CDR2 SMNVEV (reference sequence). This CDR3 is CASRGLPGDEQFF. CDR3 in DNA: TGTGCCAGCAGGGGACTCCCAGGCGATGAGCAGTTCTTC.

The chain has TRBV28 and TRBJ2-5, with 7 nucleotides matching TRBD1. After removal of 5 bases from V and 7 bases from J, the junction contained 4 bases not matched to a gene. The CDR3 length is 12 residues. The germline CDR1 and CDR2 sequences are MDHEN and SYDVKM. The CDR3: CASSKGGGTQYF. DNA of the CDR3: TGTGCCAGCAGTAAAGGGGGCGGGACCCAGTACTTC.

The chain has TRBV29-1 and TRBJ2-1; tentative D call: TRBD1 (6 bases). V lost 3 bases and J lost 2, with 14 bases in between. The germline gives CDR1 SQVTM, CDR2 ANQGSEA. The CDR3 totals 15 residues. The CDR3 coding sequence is TGCAGCGTTGAGCGAGGAACAGGGCCCTACAATGAGCAGTTCTTC. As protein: CSVERGTGPYNEQFF.

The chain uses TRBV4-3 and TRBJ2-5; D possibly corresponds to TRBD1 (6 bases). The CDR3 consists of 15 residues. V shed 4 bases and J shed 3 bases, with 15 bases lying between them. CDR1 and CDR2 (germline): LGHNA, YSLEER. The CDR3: CASSRGLGGEETQYF. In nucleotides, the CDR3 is TGCGCCAGCAGCCGGGGGCTAGGGGGAGAAGAGACCCAGTACTTC.

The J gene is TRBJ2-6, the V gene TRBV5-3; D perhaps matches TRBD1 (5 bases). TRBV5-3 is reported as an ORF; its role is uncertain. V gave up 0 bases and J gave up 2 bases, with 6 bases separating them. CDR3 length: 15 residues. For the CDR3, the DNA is TGTGCCAGAAGCTTGGAAGGGGCTGGGGCCAACGTCCTGACTTTC. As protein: CARSLEGAGANVLTF.

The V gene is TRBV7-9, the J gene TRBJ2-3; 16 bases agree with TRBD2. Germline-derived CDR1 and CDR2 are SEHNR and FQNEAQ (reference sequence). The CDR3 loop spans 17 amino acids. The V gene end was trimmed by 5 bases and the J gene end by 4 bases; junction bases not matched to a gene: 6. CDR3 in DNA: TGTGCCAGCAGCACCGGGACTAGCGGGAGGGCGGCAGATACGCAGTATTTT. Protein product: CASSTGTSGRAADTQYF.

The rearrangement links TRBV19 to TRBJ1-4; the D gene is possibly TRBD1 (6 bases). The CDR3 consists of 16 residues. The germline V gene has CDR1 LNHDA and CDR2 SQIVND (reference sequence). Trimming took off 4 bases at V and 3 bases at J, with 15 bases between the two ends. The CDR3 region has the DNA TGTGCCAGTAGTACCGATCCACAGGGTCCTAATGAAAAACTGTTTTTT. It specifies CASSTDPQGPNEKLFF.

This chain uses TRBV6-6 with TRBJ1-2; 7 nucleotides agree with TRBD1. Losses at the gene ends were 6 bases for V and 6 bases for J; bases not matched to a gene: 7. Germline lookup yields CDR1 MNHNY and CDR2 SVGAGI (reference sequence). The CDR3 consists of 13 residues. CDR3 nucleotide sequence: TGTGCCAGCAGCACCAGGGGGTCCGATGGCTACACCTTC. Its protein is CASSTRGSDGYTF.

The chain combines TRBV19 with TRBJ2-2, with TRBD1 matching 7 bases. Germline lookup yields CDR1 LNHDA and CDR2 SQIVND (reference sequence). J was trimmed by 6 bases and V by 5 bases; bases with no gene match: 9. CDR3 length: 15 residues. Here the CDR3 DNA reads TGTGCCAGTAGTTCACAGGGGAGTACCGCCGGGGAGCTGTTTTTT. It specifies CASSSQGSTAGELFF.

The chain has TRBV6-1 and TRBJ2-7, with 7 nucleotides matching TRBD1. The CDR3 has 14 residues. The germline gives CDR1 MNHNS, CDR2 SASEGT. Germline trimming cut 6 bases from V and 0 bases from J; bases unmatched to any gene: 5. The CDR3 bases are TGTGCCAGCAGAGACAGGGCCAGCTCCTACGAGCAGTACTTC. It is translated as CASRDRASSYEQYF.

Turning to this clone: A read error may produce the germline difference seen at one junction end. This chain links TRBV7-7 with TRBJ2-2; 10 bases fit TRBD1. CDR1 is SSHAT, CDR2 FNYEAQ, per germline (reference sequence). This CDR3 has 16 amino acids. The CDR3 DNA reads TGTGCTAGCAGCCCATGGACAGGGGGTATCGACGGGGAGCTGTTTTTT. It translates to CASSPWTGGIDGELFF.

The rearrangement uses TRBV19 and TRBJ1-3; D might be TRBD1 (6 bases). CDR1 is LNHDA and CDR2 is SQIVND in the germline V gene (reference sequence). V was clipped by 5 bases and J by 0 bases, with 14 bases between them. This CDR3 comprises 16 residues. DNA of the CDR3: TGTGCCAGTAGTCCAAGACAGGTCTACTCTGGAAACACCATATATTTT. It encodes CASSPRQVYSGNTIYF.

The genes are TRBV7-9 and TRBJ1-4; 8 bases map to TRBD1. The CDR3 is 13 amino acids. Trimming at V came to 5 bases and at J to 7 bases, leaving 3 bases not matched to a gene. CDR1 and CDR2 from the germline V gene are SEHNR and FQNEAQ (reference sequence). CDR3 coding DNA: TGTGCCAGCAGCCCCAGGGGGCTTGAAAAACTGTTTTTT. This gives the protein CASSPRGLEKLFF.

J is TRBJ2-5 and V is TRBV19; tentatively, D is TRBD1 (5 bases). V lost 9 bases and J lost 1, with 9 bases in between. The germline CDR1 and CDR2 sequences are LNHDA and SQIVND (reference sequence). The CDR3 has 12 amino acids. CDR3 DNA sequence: TGTGCCAGCGGACAAATCCAAGAGACCCAGTACTTC. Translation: CASGQIQETQYF.

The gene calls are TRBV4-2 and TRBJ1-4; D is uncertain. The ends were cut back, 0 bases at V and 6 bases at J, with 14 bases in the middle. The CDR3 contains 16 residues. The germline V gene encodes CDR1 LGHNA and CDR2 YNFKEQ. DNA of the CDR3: TGTGCCAGCAGCCAAGATTCCATGGGTGCGGATGAAAAACTGTTTTTT. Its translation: CASSQDSMGADEKLFF.

The CDR3 sequence: CASSPTRLAGGSEQYF. In DNA form, the CDR3 reads TGTGCCAGCTCACCTACCCGACTAGCGGGAGGTTCCGAGCAGTACTTC. This chain joins TRBV18 and TRBJ2-7; 13 bases fit TRBD2. The CDR3 spans 16 residues. Trimming cost V 3 bases and J 6 bases; bases outside gene matches: 8. Germline V gene sequence: CDR1 KGHSH, CDR2 LQKENI. The full variable domain, in which reference TRBV18 and TRBJ2-7 provide the parts outside the CDR3, is NAGVMQNPRHLVRRRGQEARLRCSPMKGHSHVYWYRQLPEEGLKFMVYLQKENIIDESGMPKERFSAEFPKEGPSILRIQQVVRGDSAAYFCASSPTRLAGGSEQYFGPGTRLTVT.